This T cell receptor beta chain was profiled in a study of cytomegalovirus exposure and HLA in healthy donors. Points from the study as a whole: Most TCR sequences proved rare, with some public TCRs found in many donors. According to a later analysis, most TCR beta chains associated with CMV appeared HLA-restricted.

All donors participated as healthy donors of bone marrow. Note on this clone: Its target is unknown.

Both 60 Vbeta primers and 13 Jbeta primers went into the PCR. The repertoire was sequenced with immunoSEQ multiplex PCR; TCRdb's copy has only in-frame clones and lacks some. The data show 150,000 or so clones, 75% seen once. CDR1 is MRHNA, CDR2 SNTAGT, per germline. V was cut by 2 bases and J by 7 bases, with 8 bases left in between. The CDR3 sequence is 13 residues long. The material sequenced was PBMCs. The rearrangement uses TRBV6-4 and TRBJ2-2, with no clear D. The receptor's source is a man aged 35 to 55 in good health and CMV-seronegative. The DNA for the CDR3 is TGTGCCAGCAGTGACGGGCAGAGCGGGGAGCTGTTTTTT. It is translated as CASSDGQSGELFF.